What follows describes a single TCR beta chain. This record comes from a study of vaccination and CD4 T cells after COVID-19. A single record per CDR3 protein comes from TCRdb applying MiXCR to the PCR reads. The sample has just under 20,000 distinct CDR3 sequences, 60% seen once. Germline V gene lookup returns CDR1 SGHDT and CDR2 YYEEEE. CDR3 length: 15 amino acids. Trimming pared 2 bases from V and 0 bases from J, leaving 9 bases between. Sequencing was performed on CD4+ T cells from blood, taken after SARS-CoV-2 vaccination. The chain combines TRBV5-6 with TRBJ1-5, with a weak D call TRBD1 (6 bases). This clonotype was sampled from a human donor who had recovered from COVID-19. The CDR3 sequence: CASSLGQLSNQPQHF. Here the CDR3 DNA reads TGTGCCAGCAGCTTAGGACAGCTTAGCAATCAGCCCCAGCATTTT.